This TCR beta chain derives from a study of blood T cell repertoires in COVID-19. Study-level background: Donors in the United States, Italy and Spain gave samples during acute or convalescent COVID-19. In each case, the material was cDNA or gDNA derived from T cells, B-cell-depleted T cells, or PBMCs.

This CDR3 comprises 12 residues. The V end was cut by 1 base, the J end by 14 bases, with 9 bases between. Per the original methods: Amplification of reference gene primers was used by the study to estimate nucleated cell counts. Assay: immunoSEQ multiplex PCR; the TCRdb copy retains only in-frame clones and omits some. V, J and clone size are those of that table, while D and trimming were read from the DNA. The sample shows some 60,000 clones, about 84% of them seen only once. V usage is TRBV12-3 or TRBV12-4 and J usage is TRBJ1-6; tentative D call: TRBD1 (6 bases). Sample: peripheral blood. The TCR was taken from a man in his 60s with acute or convalescent COVID-19. CDR3 residues: CASSLGPGALHF. The CDR3 nucleotides are TGTGCCAGCAGTTTAGGTCCAGGGGCCCTCCACTTT.